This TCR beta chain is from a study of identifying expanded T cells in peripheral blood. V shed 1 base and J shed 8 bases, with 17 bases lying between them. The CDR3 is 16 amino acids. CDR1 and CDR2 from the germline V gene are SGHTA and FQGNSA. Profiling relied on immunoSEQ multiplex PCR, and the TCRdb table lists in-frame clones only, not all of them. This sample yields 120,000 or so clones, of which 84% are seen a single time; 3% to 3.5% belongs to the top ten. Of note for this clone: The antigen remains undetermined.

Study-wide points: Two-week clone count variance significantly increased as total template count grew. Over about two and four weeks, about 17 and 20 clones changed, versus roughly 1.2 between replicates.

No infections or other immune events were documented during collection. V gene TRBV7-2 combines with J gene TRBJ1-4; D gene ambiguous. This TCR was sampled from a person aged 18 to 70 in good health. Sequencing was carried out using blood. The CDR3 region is CASSLGPGALGEKLFF. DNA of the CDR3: TGTGCCAGCAGCTTAGGACCGGGCGCCTTAGGGGAAAAACTGTTTTTT. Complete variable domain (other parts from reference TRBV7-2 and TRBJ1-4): GAGVSQSPSNKVTEKGKDVELRCDPISGHTALYWYRQSLGQGLEFLIYFQGNSAPDKSGLPSDRFSAERTGGSVSTLTIQRTQQEDSAVYLCASSLGPGALGEKLFFGSGTQLSVL.